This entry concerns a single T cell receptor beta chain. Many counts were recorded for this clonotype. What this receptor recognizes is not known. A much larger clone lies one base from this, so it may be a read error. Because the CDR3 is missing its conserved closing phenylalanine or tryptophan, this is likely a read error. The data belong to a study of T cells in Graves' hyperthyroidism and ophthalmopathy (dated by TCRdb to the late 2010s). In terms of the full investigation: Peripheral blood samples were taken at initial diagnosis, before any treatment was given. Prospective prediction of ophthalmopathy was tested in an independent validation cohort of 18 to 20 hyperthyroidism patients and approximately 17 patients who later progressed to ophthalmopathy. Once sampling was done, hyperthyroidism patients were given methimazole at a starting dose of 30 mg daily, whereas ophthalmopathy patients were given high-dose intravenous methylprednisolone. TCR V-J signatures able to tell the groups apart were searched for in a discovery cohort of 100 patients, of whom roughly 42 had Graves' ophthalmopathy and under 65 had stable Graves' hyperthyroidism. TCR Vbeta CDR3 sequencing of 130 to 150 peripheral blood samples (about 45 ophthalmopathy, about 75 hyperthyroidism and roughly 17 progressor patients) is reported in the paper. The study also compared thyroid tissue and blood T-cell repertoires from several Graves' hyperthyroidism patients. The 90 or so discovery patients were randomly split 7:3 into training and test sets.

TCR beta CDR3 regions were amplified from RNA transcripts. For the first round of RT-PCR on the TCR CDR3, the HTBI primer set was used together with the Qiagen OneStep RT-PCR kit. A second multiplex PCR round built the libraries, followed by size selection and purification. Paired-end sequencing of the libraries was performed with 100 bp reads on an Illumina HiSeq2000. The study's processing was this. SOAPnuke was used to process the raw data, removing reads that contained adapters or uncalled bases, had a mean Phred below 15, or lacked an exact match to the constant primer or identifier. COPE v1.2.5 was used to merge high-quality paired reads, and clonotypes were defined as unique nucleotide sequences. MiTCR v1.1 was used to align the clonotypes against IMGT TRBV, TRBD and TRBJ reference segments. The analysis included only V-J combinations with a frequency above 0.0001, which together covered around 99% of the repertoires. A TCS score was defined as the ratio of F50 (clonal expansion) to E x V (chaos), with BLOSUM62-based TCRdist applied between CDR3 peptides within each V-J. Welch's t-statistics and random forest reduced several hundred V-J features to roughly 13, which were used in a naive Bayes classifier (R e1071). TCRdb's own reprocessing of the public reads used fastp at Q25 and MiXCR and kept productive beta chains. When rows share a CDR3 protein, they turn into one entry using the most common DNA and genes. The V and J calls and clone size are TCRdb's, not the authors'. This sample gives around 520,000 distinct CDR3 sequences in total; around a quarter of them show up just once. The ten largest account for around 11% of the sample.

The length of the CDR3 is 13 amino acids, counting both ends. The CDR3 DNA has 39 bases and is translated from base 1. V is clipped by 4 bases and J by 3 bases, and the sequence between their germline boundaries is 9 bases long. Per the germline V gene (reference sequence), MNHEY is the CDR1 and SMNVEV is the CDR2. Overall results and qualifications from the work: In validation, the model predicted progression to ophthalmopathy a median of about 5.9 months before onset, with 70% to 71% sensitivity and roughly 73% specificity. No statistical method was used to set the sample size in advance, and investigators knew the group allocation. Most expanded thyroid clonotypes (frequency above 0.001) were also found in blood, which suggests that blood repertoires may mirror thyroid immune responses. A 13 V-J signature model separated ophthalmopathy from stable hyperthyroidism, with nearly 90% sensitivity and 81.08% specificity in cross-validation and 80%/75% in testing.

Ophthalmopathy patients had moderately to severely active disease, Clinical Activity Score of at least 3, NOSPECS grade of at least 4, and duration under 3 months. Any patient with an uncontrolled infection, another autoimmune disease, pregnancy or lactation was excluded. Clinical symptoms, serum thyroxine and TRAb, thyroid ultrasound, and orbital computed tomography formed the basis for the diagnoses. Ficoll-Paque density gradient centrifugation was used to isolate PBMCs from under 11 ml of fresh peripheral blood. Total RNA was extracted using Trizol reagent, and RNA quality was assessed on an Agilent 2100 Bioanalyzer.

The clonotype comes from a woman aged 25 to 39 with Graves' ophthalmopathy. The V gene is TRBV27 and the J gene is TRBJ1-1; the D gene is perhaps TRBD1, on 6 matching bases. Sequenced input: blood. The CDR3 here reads CASSWGADTEAFS. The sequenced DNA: TGTGCCAGCAGTTGGGGGGCGGACACTGAAGCTTTCTCT.